The T cell receptor beta chain under discussion was sequenced for a study of T cell changes during pregnancy in multiple sclerosis. The CDR3 extends over 15 amino acids. The germline V gene has CDR1 MDHEN and CDR2 SYDVKM. J gave up 1 base and V 7 bases, and 9 bases lay outside the gene matches. Here immunoSEQ multiplex PCR was the method, and the copy in TCRdb shows in-frame clones only, minus some. Here the sample spans about 77,000 clones, 70% to 90% being singletons. The J gene is TRBJ1-1, the V gene TRBV28; the match to TRBD1 covers 7 bases. The clonotype comes from a female donor with multiple sclerosis, enrolled in a pregnancy study. The input for sequencing was peripheral blood, taken before pregnancy. DNA for the CDR3: TGTGCCAGCACCTCGACAGGGCAGGGGAACACTGAAGCTTTCTTT. This translates into CASTSTGQGNTEAFF.